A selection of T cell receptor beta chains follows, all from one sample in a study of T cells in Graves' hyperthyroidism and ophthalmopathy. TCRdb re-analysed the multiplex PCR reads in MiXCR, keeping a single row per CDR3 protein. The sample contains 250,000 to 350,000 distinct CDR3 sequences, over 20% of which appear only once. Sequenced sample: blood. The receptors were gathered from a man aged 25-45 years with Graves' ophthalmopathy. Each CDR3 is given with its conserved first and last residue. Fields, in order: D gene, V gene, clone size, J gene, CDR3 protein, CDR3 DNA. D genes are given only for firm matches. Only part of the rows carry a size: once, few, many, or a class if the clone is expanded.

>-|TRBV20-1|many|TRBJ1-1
CSALGQGITEAFF
TGCAGTGCTCTCGGGCAGGGCATCACTGAAGCTTTCTTT
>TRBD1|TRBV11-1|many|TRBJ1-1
CASSHRGRNTEAFF
TGTGCCAGCAGCCACAGGGGGCGGAACACTGAAGCTTTCTTT
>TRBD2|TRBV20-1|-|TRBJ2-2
CSASRTSNTGELFF
TGCAGTGCTTCCAGGACTAGCAACACCGGGGAGCTGTTTTTT
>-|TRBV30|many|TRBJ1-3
CAWGRDGNTIYF
TGTGCCTGGGGACGGGACGGGAACACCATATATTTT
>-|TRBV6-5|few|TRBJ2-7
CASSYTESSSYEQYF
TGTGCCAGCAGTTACACAGAGTCGAGCTCCTACGAGCAGTACTTC
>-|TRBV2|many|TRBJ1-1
CASRGGRNTEAFF
TGTGCCAGCAGGGGCGGGCGGAACACTGAAGCTTTCTTT
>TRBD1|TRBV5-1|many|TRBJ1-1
CASIGQGKTEAFF
TGCGCCAGCATCGGACAGGGGAAAACTGAAGCTTTCTTT
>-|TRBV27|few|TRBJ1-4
CASSSPGSTNEKLFF
TGTGCCAGCAGTTCCCCGGGCTCAACTAATGAAAAACTGTTTTTT
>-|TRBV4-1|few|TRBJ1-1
CASSQAVGTPDFGEAFF
TGCGCCAGCAGCCAAGCAGTTGGGACACCCGATTTTGGTGAAGCTTTCTTT
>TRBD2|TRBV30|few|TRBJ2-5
CAWSPHSGRYQETQYF
TGTGCCTGGAGTCCTCATAGCGGGAGGTACCAAGAGACCCAGTACTTC
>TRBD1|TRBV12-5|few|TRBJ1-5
CASGLADRGNQPQHF
TGTGCTAGTGGTTTGGCGGACAGGGGCAATCAGCCCCAGCATTTT
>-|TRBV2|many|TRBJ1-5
CASSDQGSLNQPQHF
TGTGCCAGCAGTGATCAGGGGTCCTTGAATCAGCCCCAGCATTTT
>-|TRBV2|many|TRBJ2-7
CASGISSYEQYF
TGTGCCAGCGGAATAAGCTCCTACGAGCAGTACTTC
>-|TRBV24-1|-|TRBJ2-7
CATSDATRGGYEQYF
TGTGCCACCAGTGATGCCACCCGGGGTGGGTACGAGCAGTACTTC
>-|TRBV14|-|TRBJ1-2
CASSRTGYGYTF
TGTGCCAGCAGCCGAACAGGATATGGCTACACCTTC
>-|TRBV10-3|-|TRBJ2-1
CAISVRDYNEQFF
TGTGCCATCAGTGTCAGGGATTACAATGAGCAGTTCTTC
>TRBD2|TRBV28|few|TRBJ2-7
CASSVGGSNFEQYF
TGTGCCAGCAGTGTGGGGGGGTCGAATTTCGAGCAGTACTTC
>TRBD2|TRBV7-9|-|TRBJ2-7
CASSSSRASGKYEQYF
TGTGCCAGCAGCTCCAGCCGGGCTAGCGGGAAATACGAGCAGTACTTC
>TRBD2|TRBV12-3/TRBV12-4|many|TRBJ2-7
CASNLAGASYEQYF
TGTGCCAGCAACCTAGCGGGCGCCTCCTACGAGCAGTACTTC
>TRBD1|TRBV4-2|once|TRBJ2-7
CASSQGPGDSSYEQYF
TGTGCCAGCAGCCAAGGCCCAGGGGACAGCTCCTACGAGCAGTACTTC
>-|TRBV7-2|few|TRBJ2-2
CASSFSFTGELFF
TGTGCCAGCAGCTTTAGTTTCACCGGGGAGCTGTTTTTT
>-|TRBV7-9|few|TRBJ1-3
CASSPTGSSGNTIYF
TGTGCCAGCAGCCCTACAGGGAGCTCTGGAAACACCATATATTTT
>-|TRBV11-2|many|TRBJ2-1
CASSQRHQPRVYNEQFF
TGTGCCAGCAGCCAGAGACACCAACCTCGGGTTTACAATGAGCAGTTCTTC
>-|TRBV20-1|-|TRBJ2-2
CSVEVGPNTGELFF
TGCAGCGTTGAAGTAGGCCCGAACACCGGGGAGCTGTTTTTT
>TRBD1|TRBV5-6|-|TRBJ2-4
CASSSTGTAKNIQYF
TGTGCCAGCAGTTCCACCGGGACAGCGAAAAACATTCAGTACTTC
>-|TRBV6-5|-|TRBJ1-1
CASSYLDRKNTEAFF
TGTGCCAGCAGTTACTTAGACAGGAAGAACACTGAAGCTTTCTTT
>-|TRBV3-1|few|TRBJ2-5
CASSQSEGQYF
TGTGCCAGCAGCCAAAGTGAGGGCCAGTACTTC
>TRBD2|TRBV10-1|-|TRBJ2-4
CASSSPGAGGNIQYF
TGCGCCAGCAGTAGCCCGGGCGCGGGGGGCAACATTCAGTACTTC
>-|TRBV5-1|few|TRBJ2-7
CASSLAPEYEQYF
TGCGCCAGCAGCTTGGCCCCGGAGTACGAGCAGTACTTC
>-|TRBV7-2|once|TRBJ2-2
CASSQGPNTGELFF
TGTGCCAGCAGCCAGGGACCTAACACCGGGGAGCTGTTTTTT
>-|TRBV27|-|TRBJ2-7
CASSQEQGYGEQYF
TGTGCCAGCAGTCAAGAACAGGGTTACGGCGAGCAGTACTTC
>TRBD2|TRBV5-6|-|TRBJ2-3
CASSSLWTSGSTDTQYF
TGTGCCAGCAGCTCACTGTGGACTAGCGGAAGCACAGATACGCAGTATTTT
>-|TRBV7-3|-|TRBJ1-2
CASSLREGNYGYTF
TGTGCCAGCAGCTTGAGGGAGGGTAACTATGGCTACACCTTC
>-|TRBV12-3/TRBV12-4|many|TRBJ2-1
CATSRGFSYNEQFF
TGTGCCACCTCTCGGGGGTTCTCCTACAATGAGCAGTTCTTC
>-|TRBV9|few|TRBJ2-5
CATSDRRLGRGETQYF
TGTGCCACCAGTGACCGCCGACTAGGTAGGGGGGAGACCCAGTACTTC
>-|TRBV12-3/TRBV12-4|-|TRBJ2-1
CASSLLSHYNEQFF
TGTGCCAGCAGTTTATTATCCCACTACAATGAGCAGTTCTTC
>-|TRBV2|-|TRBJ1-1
CASSPRVTTEAFF
TGTGCCAGCAGTCCGAGGGTGACCACTGAAGCTTTCTTT
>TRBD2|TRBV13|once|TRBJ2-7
CASSLGTSGRGKREQYF
TGTGCCAGCAGCTTAGGGACTAGCGGGAGGGGAAAGAGGGAGCAGTACTTC
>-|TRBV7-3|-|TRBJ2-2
CASSLNGGVGPMAGELFF
TGTGCCAGCAGCTTAAATGGAGGGGTGGGACCTATGGCCGGGGAGCTATTTTTT
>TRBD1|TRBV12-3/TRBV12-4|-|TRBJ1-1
CASSRAGGNTEAFF
TGTGCCAGCAGCCGGGCAGGGGGGAACACTGAAGCTTTCTTT
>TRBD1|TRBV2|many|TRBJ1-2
CASRGTGGRGYTF
TGTGCCAGCAGGGGGACAGGGGGCCGCGGCTACACCTTC
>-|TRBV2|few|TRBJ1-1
CASRSDELGNTEAFF
TGTGCCAGCAGAAGTGATGAGTTAGGGAACACTGAAGCTTTCTTT
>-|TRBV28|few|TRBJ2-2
CASSTVVANTGELFF
TGTGCCAGCAGTACCGTCGTAGCGAACACCGGGGAGCTGTTTTTT